The 11 T cell receptor beta chains below come from one sample, sequenced in a study of OX40 agonist ivuxolimab in advanced cancers. TCRdb's copy holds only in-frame clones and misses some; the assay was immunoSEQ multiplex PCR. The repertoire includes roughly 48,000 clones, about 83% of them detected once, and 1.2% sits in the top ten. The sample in question was CD4+ or CD8+ T cells sorted from blood, obtained in a trial of the OX40 agonist ivuxolimab. The source of these receptors is an adult with an advanced solid tumor such as melanoma, head and neck, liver or kidney cancer.

The chain uses TRBV29-1 and TRBJ2-1; 7 nucleotides agree with TRBD1. The CDR3 loop spans 14 amino acids. The V and J ends lost 7 bases and 0 bases, in that order; junction bases with no gene match: 6. CDR1 is SQVTM, CDR2 ANQGSEA, per germline. The chain's CDR3 is CSARQGSSYNEQFF. CDR3 sequence (DNA): TGCAGCGCCCGACAGGGAAGCTCCTACAATGAGCAGTTCTTC.

V gene TRBV7-9 combines with J gene TRBJ1-2; no clear D gene. Germline assignment: CDR1 SEHNR and CDR2 FQNEAQ (reference sequence). CDR3 length: 13 residues. Trimming took 5 bases from V and 6 from J, leaving 13 bases between them. This CDR3 reads CASSPFNADGYTF. Here the CDR3 DNA reads TGTGCCAGCAGCCCCTTCAACGCTGATGGCTACACCTTC. Full variable domain (rest looked up from reference TRBV7-9 and TRBJ1-2): DTGVSQNPRHKITKRGQNVTFRCDPISEHNRLYWYRQTLGQGPEFLTYFQNEAQLEKSRLLSDRFSAERPKGSFSTLEIQRTEQGDSAMYLCASSPFNADGYTFGSGTRLTVV.

The rearrangement joins TRBV10-1 to TRBJ2-5; D not resolved. V lost 4 bases to trimming and J lost 4 bases, with 13 bases between them. This CDR3 comprises 14 residues. The V gene's germline CDR1 is WNHNN and CDR2 SYGVQD (reference sequence). The CDR3 DNA reads TGCGCCAGCAGTGGCCGGAGTAGTATAGAGACCCAGTACTTC. It codes for CASSGRSSIETQYF.

The chain couples TRBV19 to TRBJ2-1, with 8 bases aligning to TRBD2. This CDR3 region has 15 residues. Germline V gene lookup returns CDR1 LNHDA and CDR2 SQIVND (reference sequence). After removal of 0 bases from V and 5 bases from J, the junction contained 3 bases not matched to a gene. In DNA, the CDR3 is TGTGCCAGTAGTATAGACCGGGGGGGTAACAATGAGCAGTTCTTC. Translated, it gives CASSIDRGGNNEQFF.

This sequence joins TRBV7-9 and TRBJ1-5, with no clear D. The CDR3 extends over 14 amino acids. Trimming stripped 3 bases from V and 3 bases from J, with 9 bases between. CDR1 and CDR2 (germline): SEHNR, FQNEAQ (reference sequence). The CDR3 nucleotides read TGTGCCAGCAGCTTGGGCAGACACAATCAGCCCCAGCATTTT. Encoded protein: CASSLGRHNQPQHF.

The chain carries TRBV12-5 and TRBJ1-2, with D unresolved. Per the germline V gene, CDR1 is LGHNT and CDR2 is FRNRAP. The V end was cut by 2 bases, the J end by 7 bases, with 14 bases between. The CDR3 is made up of 14 amino acids. CDR3 sequence reads: CASGLPRFSSGYTF. For the CDR3, the DNA is TGTGCTAGTGGTTTGCCCCGGTTCAGTAGTGGCTACACCTTC.

The V gene is TRBV19, the J gene TRBJ2-7, with D maybe TRBD1 (6 bases). This CDR3 is 16 amino acids long. Trimming removed 4 bases from V and 2 bases from J, with 18 bases in between. From germline, CDR1 is LNHDA and CDR2 SQIVND (reference sequence). The CDR3 nucleotides are TGTGCCAGTAGTAGGTCCCTGGACAGTGCCGCCTACGAGCAGTACTTC. Its translation is CASSRSLDSAAYEQYF.

The rearrangement links TRBV30 to TRBJ2-2; possibly TRBD2 for D (6 bases). The CDR3 is 13 amino acids. Deletions cut 0 bases from V and 5 bases from J, with 7 bases between. Germline V gene sequence: CDR1 GTSNPN, CDR2 SVGIG (reference sequence). The CDR3 loop reads CAWSVGRTGELFF. CDR3 DNA: TGTGCCTGGAGTGTAGGGAGGACCGGGGAGCTGTTTTTT.

This clone is classed as medium-sized. The chain employs TRBV6-5 and TRBJ1-2, with D possibly matching TRBD1 (5 bases). The CDR3 runs 15 residues. Germline CDR1 MNHEY, CDR2 SVGAGI. Trimming stripped 0 bases from V and 4 bases from J, with 12 bases between. The CDR3 sequence: CASSYSNEGRYGYTF. The CDR3 region has the DNA TGTGCCAGCAGTTACTCGAACGAGGGGCGCTATGGCTACACCTTC.

The chain has TRBV2 and TRBJ2-1; D is unclear. Trimming took off 7 bases at V and 0 bases at J, with 7 bases between the two ends. The germline V gene encodes CDR1 SNHLY and CDR2 FYNNEI. This CDR3 is 13 amino acids long. CDR3 loop: CASKGLSYNEQFF. CDR3 coding DNA: TGTGCCAGCAAGGGCCTCTCCTACAATGAGCAGTTCTTC.

V usage is TRBV7-3 and J usage is TRBJ1-1; tentative D call: TRBD1 (6 bases). The CDR3 is 15 residues long. CDR1 and CDR2 (germline): SGHTA, FQGTGA. V was shortened by 4 bases and J by 0 bases, with 12 bases between the two germline ends. CDR3 loop: CASSSLGGMNTEAFF. In DNA, the CDR3 is TGTGCCAGCAGCTCCCTCGGGGGCATGAACACTGAAGCTTTCTTT.